The present TCR beta chain was sequenced within a study of T cell repertoires in cytomegalovirus infection. Notes on this clonotype: The antigen is unknown.

Notes on the study in general: Clonotype analysis showed dominance of the ex vivo response by HLA-C-restricted CMV-specific TCR beta clonotypes.

V was shortened by 5 bases and J by 4 bases, with 14 bases between the two germline ends. The CDR3 spans 14 residues. Germline V gene lookup returns CDR1 MDHEN and CDR2 SYDVKM. TCRdb re-called the reads with MiXCR, one entry per CDR3 protein. The table records more than 110,000 distinct CDR3 sequences, 25% to 35% of them present only once. The clonotype was recovered from a human donor in good health (CMV status not recorded). Some clones in this sample may be carry-over from other donors' samples. Sequencing was performed on CD8+ T cells from cultured PBMCs, taken from culture after CMV antigen stimulation. The chain recombines TRBV28 with TRBJ1-2; possible D gene TRBD1, 6 bases. CDR3 amino acids: CASSRTGTSYGYTF. In DNA, the CDR3 is TGTGCCAGCAGTAGGACCGGGACAAGCTATGGCTACACCTTC.